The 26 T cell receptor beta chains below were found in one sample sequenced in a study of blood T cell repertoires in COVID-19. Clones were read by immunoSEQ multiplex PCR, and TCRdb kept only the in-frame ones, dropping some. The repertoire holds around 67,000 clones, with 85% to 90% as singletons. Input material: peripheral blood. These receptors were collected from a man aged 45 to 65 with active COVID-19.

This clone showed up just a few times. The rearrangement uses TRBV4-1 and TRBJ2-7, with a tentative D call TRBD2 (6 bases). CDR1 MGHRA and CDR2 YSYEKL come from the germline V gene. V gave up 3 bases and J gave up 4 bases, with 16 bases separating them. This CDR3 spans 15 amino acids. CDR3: CASSHPGTGDYEQYF. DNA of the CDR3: TGCGCCAGCAGCCACCCCGGGACTGGTGATTACGAGCAGTACTTC.

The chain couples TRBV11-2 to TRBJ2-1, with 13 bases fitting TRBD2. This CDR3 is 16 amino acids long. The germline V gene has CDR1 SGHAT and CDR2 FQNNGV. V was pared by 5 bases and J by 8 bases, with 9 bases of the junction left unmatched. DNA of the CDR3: TGTGCCAGCAGCGGACTAGCGGGAGTGGAACCCCATGAGCAGTTCTTC. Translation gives CASSGLAGVEPHEQFF.

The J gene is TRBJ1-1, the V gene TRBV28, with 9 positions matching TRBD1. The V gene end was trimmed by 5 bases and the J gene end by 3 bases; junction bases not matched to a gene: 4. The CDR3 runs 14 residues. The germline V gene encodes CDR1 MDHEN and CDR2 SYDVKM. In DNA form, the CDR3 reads TGTGCCAGCAGTCCGACAGGGGGGTACACTGAAGCTTTCTTT. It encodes CASSPTGGYTEAFF.

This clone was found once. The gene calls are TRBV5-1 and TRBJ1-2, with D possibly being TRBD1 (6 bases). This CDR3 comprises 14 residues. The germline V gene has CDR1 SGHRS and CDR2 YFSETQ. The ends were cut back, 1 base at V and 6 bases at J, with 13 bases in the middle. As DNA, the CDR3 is TGCGCCAGCAGCTTGACAGGGATTTTAGATGGCTACACCTTC. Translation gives CASSLTGILDGYTF. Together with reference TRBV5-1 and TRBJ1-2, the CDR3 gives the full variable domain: KAGVTQTPRYLIKTRGQQVTLSCSPISGHRSVSWYQQTPGQGLQFLFEYFSETQRNKGNFPGRFSGRQFSNSRSEMNVSTLELGDSALYLCASSLTGILDGYTFGSGTRLTVV.

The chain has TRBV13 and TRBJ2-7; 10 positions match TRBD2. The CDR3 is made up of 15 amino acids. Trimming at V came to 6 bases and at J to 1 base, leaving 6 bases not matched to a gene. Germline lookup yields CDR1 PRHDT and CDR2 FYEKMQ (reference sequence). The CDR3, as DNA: TGTGCCAGCAGTACAACGACTAGCGGGTCCTACGAGCAGTACTTC. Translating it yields CASSTTTSGSYEQYF. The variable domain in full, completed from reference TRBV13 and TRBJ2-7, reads AAGVIQSPRHLIKEKRETATLKCYPIPRHDTVYWYQQGPGQDPQFLISFYEKMQSDKGSIPDRFSAQQFSDYHSELNMSSLELGDSALYFCASSTTTSGSYEQYFGPGTRLTVT.

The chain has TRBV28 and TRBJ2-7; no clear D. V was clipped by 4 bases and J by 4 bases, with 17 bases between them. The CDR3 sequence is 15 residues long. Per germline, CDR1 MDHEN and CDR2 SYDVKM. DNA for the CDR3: TGTGCCAGCAGTTACCCCCACGCAGCAGGATACGAGCAGTACTTC. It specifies CASSYPHAAGYEQYF.

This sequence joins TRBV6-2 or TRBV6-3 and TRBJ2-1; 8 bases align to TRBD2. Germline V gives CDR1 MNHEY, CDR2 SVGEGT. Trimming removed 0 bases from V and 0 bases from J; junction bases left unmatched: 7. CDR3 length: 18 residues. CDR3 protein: CASSYSNLLAASYNEQFF. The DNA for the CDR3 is TGTGCCAGCAGTTACTCCAACCTACTAGCGGCCTCCTACAATGAGCAGTTCTTC.

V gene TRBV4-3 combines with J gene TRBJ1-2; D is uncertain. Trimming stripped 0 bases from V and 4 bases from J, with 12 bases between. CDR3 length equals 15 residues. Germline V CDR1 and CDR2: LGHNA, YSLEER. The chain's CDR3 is CASSQELRRIYGYTF. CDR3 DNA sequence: TGCGCCAGCAGCCAAGAATTGAGGAGAATCTATGGCTACACCTTC.

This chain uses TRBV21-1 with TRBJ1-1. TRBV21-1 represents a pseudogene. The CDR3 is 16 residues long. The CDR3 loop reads CASSKGGQTMNTEAFF. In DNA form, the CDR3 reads TGTGCCAGCAGCAAAGGAGGGCAGACTATGAACACTGAAGCTTTCTTT.

The CDR3 DNA sequence: TGCGCCAGCAGCTTGACCGGGACAGGGCCCCACGAGCAGTACTTC. This encodes CASSLTGTGPHEQYF. This chain links TRBV5-1 with TRBJ2-7, with TRBD1 identical over 9 bases. The V segment lost 1 base and the J segment 5 bases; nucleotides outside the gene matches: 7. CDR1 SGHRS and CDR2 YFSETQ come from the germline V gene. This CDR3 is 15 amino acids long.

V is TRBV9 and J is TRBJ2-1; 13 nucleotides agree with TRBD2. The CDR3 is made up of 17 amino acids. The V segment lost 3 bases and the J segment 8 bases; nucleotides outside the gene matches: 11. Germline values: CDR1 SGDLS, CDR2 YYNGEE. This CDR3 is CASSGGTSGKAVYEQFF. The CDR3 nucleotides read TGTGCCAGCAGCGGGGGGACTAGCGGGAAGGCAGTCTATGAGCAGTTCTTC.

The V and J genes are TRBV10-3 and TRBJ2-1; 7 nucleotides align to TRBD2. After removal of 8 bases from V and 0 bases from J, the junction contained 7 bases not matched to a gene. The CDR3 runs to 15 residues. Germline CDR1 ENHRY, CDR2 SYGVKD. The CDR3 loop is CAIRGTTSSYNEQFF. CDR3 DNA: TGTGCCATCCGGGGGACTACAAGCTCCTACAATGAGCAGTTCTTC.

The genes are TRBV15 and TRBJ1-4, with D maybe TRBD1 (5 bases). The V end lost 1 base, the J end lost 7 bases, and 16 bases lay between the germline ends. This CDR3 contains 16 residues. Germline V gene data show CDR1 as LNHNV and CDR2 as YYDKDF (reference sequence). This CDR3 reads CATSRGEGLASEKLFF. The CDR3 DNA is TGTGCCACCAGCAGAGGGGAGGGGCTGGCGTCTGAAAAACTGTTTTTT.

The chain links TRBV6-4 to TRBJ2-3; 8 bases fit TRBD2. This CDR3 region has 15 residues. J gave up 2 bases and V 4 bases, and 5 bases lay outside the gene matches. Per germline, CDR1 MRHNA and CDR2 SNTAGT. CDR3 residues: CASSVSGRATDTQYF. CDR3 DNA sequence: TGTGCCAGCAGTGTTTCCGGGAGGGCCACAGATACGCAGTATTTT.

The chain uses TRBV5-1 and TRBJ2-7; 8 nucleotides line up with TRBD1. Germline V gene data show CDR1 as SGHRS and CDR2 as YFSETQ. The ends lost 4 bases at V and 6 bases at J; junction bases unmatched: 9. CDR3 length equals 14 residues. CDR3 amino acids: CASSMGQETAEQYF. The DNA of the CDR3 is TGCGCCAGCAGCATGGGACAGGAAACGGCCGAGCAGTACTTC. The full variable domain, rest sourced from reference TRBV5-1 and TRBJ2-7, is KAGVTQTPRYLIKTRGQQVTLSCSPISGHRSVSWYQQTPGQGLQFLFEYFSETQRNKGNFPGRFSGRQFSNSRSEMNVSTLELGDSALYLCASSMGQETAEQYFGPGTRLTVT.

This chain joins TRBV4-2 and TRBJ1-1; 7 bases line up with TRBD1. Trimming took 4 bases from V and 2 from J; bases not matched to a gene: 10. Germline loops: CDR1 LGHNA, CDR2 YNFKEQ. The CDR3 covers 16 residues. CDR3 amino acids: CASSLDPGQLNTEAFF. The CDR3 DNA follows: TGTGCCAGCAGCCTTGACCCGGGACAGCTTAACACTGAAGCTTTCTTT.

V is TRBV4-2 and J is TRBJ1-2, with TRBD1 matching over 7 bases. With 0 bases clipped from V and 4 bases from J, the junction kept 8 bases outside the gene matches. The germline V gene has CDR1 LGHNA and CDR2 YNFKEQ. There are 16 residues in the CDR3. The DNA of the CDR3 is TGTGCCAGCAGCCAAGATATGGAGGGGGCGTCCTATGGCTACACCTTC. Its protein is CASSQDMEGASYGYTF.

The DNA for the CDR3 is TGTGCCATCATGAACAGACAGGTCAGCACAGATACGCAGTATTTT. Translating gives CAIMNRQVSTDTQYF. The chain employs TRBV10-3 and TRBJ2-3; the D gene is possibly TRBD1 (6 bases). The V gene's germline CDR1 is ENHRY and CDR2 SYGVKD. V was trimmed by 7 bases and J by 0 bases, leaving 14 bases between them. CDR3 length: 15 amino acids.

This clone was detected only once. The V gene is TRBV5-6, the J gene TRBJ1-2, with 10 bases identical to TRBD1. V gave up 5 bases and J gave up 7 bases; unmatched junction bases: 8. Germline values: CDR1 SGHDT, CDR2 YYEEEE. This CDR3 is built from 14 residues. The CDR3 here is CASSSGTGETGYTF. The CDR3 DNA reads TGTGCCAGCAGTTCCGGGACAGGGGAAACTGGCTACACCTTC.

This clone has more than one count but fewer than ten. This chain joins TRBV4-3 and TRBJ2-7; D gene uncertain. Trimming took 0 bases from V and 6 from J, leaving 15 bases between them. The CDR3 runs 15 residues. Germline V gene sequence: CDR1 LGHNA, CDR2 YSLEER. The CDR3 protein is CASSQDQQWSSEQYF. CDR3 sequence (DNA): TGCGCCAGCAGCCAAGACCAACAGTGGTCCAGCGAGCAGTACTTC.

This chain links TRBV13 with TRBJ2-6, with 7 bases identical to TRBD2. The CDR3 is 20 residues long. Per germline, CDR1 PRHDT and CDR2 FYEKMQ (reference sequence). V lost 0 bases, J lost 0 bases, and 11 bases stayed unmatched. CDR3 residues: CASSLGRGGVTVSGANVLTF. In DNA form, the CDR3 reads TGTGCCAGCAGCTTAGGGCGGGGAGGGGTGACAGTCTCTGGGGCCAACGTCCTGACTTTC.

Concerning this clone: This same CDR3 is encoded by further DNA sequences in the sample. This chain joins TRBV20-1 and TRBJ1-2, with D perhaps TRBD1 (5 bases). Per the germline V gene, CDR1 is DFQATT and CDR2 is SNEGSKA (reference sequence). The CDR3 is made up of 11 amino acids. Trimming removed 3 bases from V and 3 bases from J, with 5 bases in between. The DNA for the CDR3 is TGCAGTGCTAGGACAGACTATGGCTACACCTTC. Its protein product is CSARTDYGYTF.

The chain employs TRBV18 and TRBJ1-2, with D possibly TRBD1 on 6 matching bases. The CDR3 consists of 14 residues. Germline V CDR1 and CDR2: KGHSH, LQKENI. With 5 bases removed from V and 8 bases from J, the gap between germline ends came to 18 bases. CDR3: CASSSNTGSRGYTF. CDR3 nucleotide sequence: TGTGCCAGCTCATCTAATACAGGGTCCCGGGGCTACACCTTC.

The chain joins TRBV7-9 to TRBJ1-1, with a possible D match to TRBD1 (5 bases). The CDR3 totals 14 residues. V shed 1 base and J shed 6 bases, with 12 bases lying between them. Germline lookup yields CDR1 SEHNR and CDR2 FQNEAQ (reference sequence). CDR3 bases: TGTGCCAGCAGCTTAGAGGGGCACGGGCCTGAAGCTTTCTTT. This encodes CASSLEGHGPEAFF.

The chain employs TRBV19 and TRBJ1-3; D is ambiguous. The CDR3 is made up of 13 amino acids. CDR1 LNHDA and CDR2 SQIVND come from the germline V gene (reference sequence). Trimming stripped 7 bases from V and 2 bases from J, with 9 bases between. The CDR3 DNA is TGTGCCAGTAAGTCTGGAGCTGGAAACACCATATATTTT. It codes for CASKSGAGNTIYF. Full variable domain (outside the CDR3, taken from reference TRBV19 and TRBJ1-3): DGGITQSPKYLFRKEGQNVTLSCEQNLNHDAMYWYRQDPGQGLRLIYYSQIVNDFQKGDIAEGYSVSREKKESFPLTVTSAQKNPTAFYLCASKSGAGNTIYFGEGSWLTVV.

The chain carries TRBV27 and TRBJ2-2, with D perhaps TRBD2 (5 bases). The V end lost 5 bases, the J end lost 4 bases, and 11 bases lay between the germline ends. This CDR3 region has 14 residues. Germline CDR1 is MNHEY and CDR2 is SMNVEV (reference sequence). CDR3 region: CASSLQGSTGELFF. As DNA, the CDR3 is TGTGCCAGCAGTCTCCAAGGGAGCACCGGGGAGCTGTTTTTT.